This record covers a single TCR beta chain. At one end, the junction sequence differs from germline, possibly due to a read error. RNA was extracted from bulk tissue without any cell sorting. The normal lung tissue was taken more than 3 cm from the tumor edge. The data derive from a study of tumor and adjacent non-tumor tissue in lung cancer. The germline V gene has CDR1 SGHNT and CDR2 YENEEA. The CDR3 runs 14 residues. A modified ARM-PCR protocol with three rounds of nested PCR amplified TCRbeta. TCRdb re-analysed the multiplex PCR reads in MiXCR, keeping a single row per CDR3 protein. Among about 50,000 distinct CDR3 sequences listed, 74% were seen once.

Material: distant non-tumor lung tissue. The chain is built from TRBV11-3 and TRBJ2-5; D call uncertain. This TCR was sampled from a woman in her sixties with non-small cell lung cancer. The CDR3, as DNA: TGTGTCAGCAGCTCCCCTCGTATACAAGAGAGCCAATACTTC. Protein sequence: CVSSSPRIQESQYF.